The rows below give T cell receptor beta chains drawn from one sample of a study of human T cells and chemical hapten exposure. TCRdb re-analysed the RACE reads in MiXCR, keeping a single row per CDR3 protein. This table has about 270,000 distinct CDR3 sequences, almost 8% appearing once. The sample was whole blood, taken in connection with sensitization to the hapten diphenylcyclopropenone (DPC). The source of these receptors is a man aged 18 to 30 with alopecia areata. Some clones in this sample may be carry-over from other donors' samples. Both conserved end residues are trimmed from each CDR3.

>TRBV7-9|TRBJ2-1
ASSLLAGAYNEQF
>TRBV6-2/TRBV6-3|TRBJ2-7
ASSPDGQGKEQY
>TRBV5-1|TRBJ2-6
ASRLQGAGANVLT
>TRBV7-9|TRBJ1-4
ASSPDMSGEKLF
>TRBV20-1|TRBJ2-3
SARAPRRGLSDTQY
>TRBV5-1|TRBJ2-6
ASSPEGNSGANVLT
>TRBV12-3/TRBV12-4|TRBJ1-5
ASSLTGANQPQH
>TRBV7-9|TRBJ1-4
ASSNRDTPTNEKLF
>TRBV6-5|TRBJ2-1
ASSSRDRGFIEQF
>TRBV29-1|TRBJ1-2
SVVIANYGYT
>TRBV10-3|TRBJ1-6
AISAGQGRGYNSPLH
>TRBV29-1|TRBJ1-1
SAAVVMNTEAF
>TRBV6-5|TRBJ1-6
ASMRDSGWNSPLH
>TRBV4-3|TRBJ1-2
ASSQADRVNYGYT
>TRBV6-5|TRBJ2-3
AAGRVDTQY
>TRBV29-1|TRBJ2-2
SVPTTTGELF
>TRBV20-1|TRBJ1-1
SASLDGSNTEAF
>TRBV2|TRBJ2-6
ASSGSGGLYSGANVLT
>TRBV5-1|TRBJ2-6
ASGPERAGANVLT